The 12 T cell receptor beta chains below all came from one sample that was sequenced in a study of T cell responses to AZD1222 COVID-19 vaccine. Using immunoSEQ multiplex PCR, the repertoire was profiled, and TCRdb retains in-frame clones only, with some absent. The table includes fewer than 150,000 clones, approximately 94% detected once. The starting material was peripheral blood, obtained on day 0 of AZD1222 vaccination. The receptor source for this set is an adult in good health.

This chain connects TRBV4-1 to TRBJ1-1, with D uncertain. The CDR3 has 16 amino acids. From germline, CDR1 is MGHRA and CDR2 YSYEKL. Trimming shortened V by 3 bases and J by 8 bases, and 22 bases separated the two germline ends. The CDR3 DNA reads TGCGCCAGCAGCCACCCTGGCGGCAGGTTCCTCAAAGAAGCTTTCTTT. Translation gives CASSHPGGRFLKEAFF.

The V and J genes are TRBV18 and TRBJ2-2, with D perhaps TRBD1 or TRBD2 (5 bases each). The germline CDR1 and CDR2 sequences are KGHSH and LQKENI. The CDR3 sequence is 14 residues long. V lost 3 bases and J 7 bases, leaving 12 bases between the germline ends. The CDR3 region is CASSPIGANGELFF. The CDR3 DNA follows: TGTGCCAGCTCACCTATCGGGGCGAACGGGGAGCTGTTTTTT.

The chain is built from TRBV19 and TRBJ1-5, with D possibly matching TRBD1 (5 bases). V dropped 5 bases and J dropped 6 bases, with 20 bases sitting between them. Germline CDR1 and CDR2: LNHDA and SQIVND (reference sequence). The CDR3 is made up of 16 amino acids. CDR3 nucleotide sequence: TGTGCCAGTAGTTTTTCACTGGGACCCCGGGGTCAGCCCCAGCATTTT. It encodes CASSFSLGPRGQPQHF. The complete variable domain, with remaining parts taken from reference TRBV19 and TRBJ1-5, reads DGGITQSPKYLFRKEGQNVTLSCEQNLNHDAMYWYRQDPGQGLRLIYYSQIVNDFQKGDIAEGYSVSREKKESFPLTVTSAQKNPTAFYLCASSFSLGPRGQPQHFGDGTRLSIL.

This sequence joins TRBV5-6 and TRBJ1-2; 7 bases are a match to TRBD1. The germline V gene has CDR1 SGHDT and CDR2 YYEEEE. CDR3 length: 13 amino acids. J was trimmed by 2 bases and V by 4 bases; bases with no gene match: 2. The CDR3 loop is CASSPGQNYGYTF. The CDR3 DNA sequence: TGTGCCAGCAGCCCGGGACAGAACTATGGCTACACCTTC.

V is TRBV7-2 and J is TRBJ2-1; 9 nucleotides match TRBD2. The CDR3 is 19 amino acids. The V gene end was trimmed by 2 bases and the J gene end by 4 bases; junction bases not matched to a gene: 15. Looked up from germline, CDR1 is SGHTA and CDR2 is FQGNSA. CDR3 loop: CASSLRGGVAGARYNEQFF. CDR3 sequence (DNA): TGTGCCAGCAGCTTAAGGGGGGGAGTAGCGGGAGCGCGATACAATGAGCAGTTCTTC.

The chain joins TRBV19 to TRBJ1-1, with D possibly being TRBD1 (6 bases). In germline, CDR1 is LNHDA, CDR2 SQIVND (reference sequence). This CDR3 is 15 amino acids long. Trimming left V 6 bases short and J 1 base short, with 15 bases between. As DNA, the CDR3 is TGTGCCAGTAGGACCTTTGGCAGGGGGAACACTGAAGCTTTCTTT. Translated, it gives CASRTFGRGNTEAFF.

The gene calls are TRBV6-5 and TRBJ2-5; D ambiguous. Germline loops: CDR1 MNHEY, CDR2 SVGAGI. The CDR3 is 14 residues long. The germline V and J ends were trimmed by 7 bases and 3 bases, with 15 bases remaining between them. CDR3 nucleotides: TGTGCCAGCACCCGAGCATGGGCGGAAGAGACCCAGTACTTC. This translates into CASTRAWAEETQYF.

The chain carries TRBV7-9 and TRBJ1-1; D gene ambiguous. CDR3 length: 14 amino acids. CDR1 is SEHNR and CDR2 is FQNEAQ in the germline V gene (reference sequence). V was trimmed by 5 bases and J by 1 base, leaving 11 bases between them. CDR3 in DNA: TGTGCCAGCAGCGCTCCGGTGAAGAACACTGAAGCTTTCTTT. It translates to CASSAPVKNTEAFF.

V usage is TRBV5-1 and J usage is TRBJ1-4; TRBD1 aligns across 8 bases. Losses at the gene ends were 5 bases for V and 4 bases for J; bases not matched to a gene: 7. The germline V gene encodes CDR1 SGHRS and CDR2 YFSETQ. This CDR3 region has 15 residues. The DNA of the CDR3 is TGCGCCAGCAGTTCTTCAGGGGGCGATAATGAAAAACTGTTTTTT. Amino acid sequence: CASSSSGGDNEKLFF.

The CDR3 region has the DNA TGTGCCAGTAGTTTACTAGCGGGCCGATCCTACGAGCAGTACTTC. Protein: CASSLLAGRSYEQYF. This chain uses TRBV19 with TRBJ2-7, with TRBD2 matching over 9 bases. Trimming at V came to 5 bases and at J to 1 base, leaving 6 bases not matched to a gene. Germline loops: CDR1 LNHDA, CDR2 SQIVND (reference sequence). CDR3 length: 15 amino acids. Variable domain in full (rest from reference TRBV19 and TRBJ2-7): DGGITQSPKYLFRKEGQNVTLSCEQNLNHDAMYWYRQDPGQGLRLIYYSQIVNDFQKGDIAEGYSVSREKKESFPLTVTSAQKNPTAFYLCASSLLAGRSYEQYFGPGTRLTVT.

The rearrangement links TRBV2 to TRBJ2-3; 12 bases fit TRBD2. Trimming at V came to 5 bases and at J to 7 bases, leaving 7 bases not matched to a gene. Germline V gene lookup returns CDR1 SNHLY and CDR2 FYNNEI. The CDR3 extends over 15 amino acids. DNA of the CDR3: TGTGCCAGCAGTCTGACTAGCGGGAGCGGTAATACGCAGTATTTT. Its translation is CASSLTSGSGNTQYF.

A single count supports this clone. The chain couples TRBV5-1 to TRBJ1-1; D perhaps matches TRBD1 (5 bases). CDR1 is SGHRS, CDR2 YFSETQ, per germline. V was pared by 4 bases and J by 8 bases, with 18 bases between. The CDR3 spans 14 residues. The chain's CDR3 is CASSPLVQGDEAFF. In DNA form, the CDR3 reads TGCGCCAGCAGCCCGCTCGTCCAGGGAGACGAAGCTTTCTTT.